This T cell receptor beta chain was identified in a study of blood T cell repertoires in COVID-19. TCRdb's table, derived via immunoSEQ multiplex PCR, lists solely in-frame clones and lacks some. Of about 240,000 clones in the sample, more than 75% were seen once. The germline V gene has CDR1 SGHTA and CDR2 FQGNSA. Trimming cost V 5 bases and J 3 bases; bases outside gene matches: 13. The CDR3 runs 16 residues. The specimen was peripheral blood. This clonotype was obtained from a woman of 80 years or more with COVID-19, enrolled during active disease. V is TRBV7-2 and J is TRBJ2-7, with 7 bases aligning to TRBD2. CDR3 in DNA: TGTGCCAGCAGCACAAGGACTAGGCGGGAGAACTACGAGCAGTACTTC. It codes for CASSTRTRRENYEQYF.